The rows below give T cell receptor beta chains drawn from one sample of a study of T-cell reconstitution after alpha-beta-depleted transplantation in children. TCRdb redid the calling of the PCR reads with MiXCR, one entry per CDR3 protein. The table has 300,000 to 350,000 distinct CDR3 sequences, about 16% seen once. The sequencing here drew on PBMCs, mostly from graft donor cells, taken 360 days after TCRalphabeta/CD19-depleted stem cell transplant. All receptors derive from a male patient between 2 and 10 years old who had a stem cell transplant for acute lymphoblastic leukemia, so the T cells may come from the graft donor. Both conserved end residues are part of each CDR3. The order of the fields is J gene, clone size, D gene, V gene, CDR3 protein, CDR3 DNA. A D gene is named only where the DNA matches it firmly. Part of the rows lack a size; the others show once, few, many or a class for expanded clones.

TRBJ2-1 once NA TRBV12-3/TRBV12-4 CASSFGGLGGSYNEQFF TGTGCCAGCAGTTTTGGGGGGCTAGGGGGCTCCTACAATGAGCAGTTCTTC
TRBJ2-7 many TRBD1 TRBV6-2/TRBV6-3 CASSYERTGLSYEQYF TGTGCCAGCAGTTACGAGCGGACAGGCCTGTCCTACGAGCAGTACTTC
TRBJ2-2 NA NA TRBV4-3 CASSQDDSPSTGELFF TGCGCCAGCAGCCAAGATGATAGCCCAAGCACCGGGGAGCTGTTTTTT
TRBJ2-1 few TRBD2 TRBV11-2 CASSLVSSGGYNEQFF TGTGCCAGCAGCTTAGTTTCCAGCGGGGGGTACAATGAGCAGTTCTTC
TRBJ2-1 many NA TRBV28 CASSLTRSLGSWYNEQFF TGTGCCAGCAGTTTAACCCGCTCTCTTGGGTCCTGGTACAATGAGCAGTTCTTC
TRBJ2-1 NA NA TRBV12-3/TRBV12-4 CASSLRVVRASRYNEQFF TGTGCCAGCAGTTTAAGGGTCGTGAGGGCTAGTCGGTACAATGAGCAGTTCTTC
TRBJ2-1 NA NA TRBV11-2 CASSLMVDEQFF TGTGCCAGCAGCTTGATGGTCGATGAGCAGTTCTTC
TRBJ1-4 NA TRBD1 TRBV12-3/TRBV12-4 CASSLALRGTDNEKLFF TGTGCCAGCAGTTTAGCGCTAAGAGGGACAGATAATGAAAAACTGTTTTTT
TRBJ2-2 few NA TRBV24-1 CATSDPAPGHNTGELFF TGTGCCACCAGTGATCCCGCACCGGGGCATAACACCGGGGAGCTGTTTTTT
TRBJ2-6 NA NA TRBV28 CASSWADWPGANVLTF TGTGCCAGCAGCTGGGCCGATTGGCCTGGGGCCAACGTCCTGACTTTC
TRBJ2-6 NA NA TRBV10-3 CADGQLSGANVLTF TGTGCCGACGGACAGCTCTCTGGGGCCAACGTCCTGACTTTC
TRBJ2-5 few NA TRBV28 CASSSGWYQETQYF TGTGCCAGCAGTAGCGGGTGGTACCAAGAGACCCAGTACTTC
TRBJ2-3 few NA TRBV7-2 CASSLWGPSTDTQYF TGTGCCAGCAGCTTATGGGGGCCAAGCACAGATACGCAGTATTTT
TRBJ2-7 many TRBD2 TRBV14 CASSQVVSGSIEQYF TGTGCCAGCAGCCAAGTTGTTAGCGGGAGTATCGAGCAGTACTTC
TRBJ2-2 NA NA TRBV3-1 CASSKITGELFF TGTGCCAGCAGCAAGATCACCGGGGAGCTGTTTTTT
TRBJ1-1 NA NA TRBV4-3 CASSQAGAGEAFF TGCGCCAGCAGCCAAGCAGGCGCTGGTGAAGCTTTCTTT
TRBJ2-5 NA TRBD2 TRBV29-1 CSAPRAGGGETQYF TGCAGCGCCCCCCGAGCGGGAGGAGGAGAGACCCAGTACTTC
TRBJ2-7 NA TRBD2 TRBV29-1 CSVEAGGSQNEQYF TGCAGCGTTGAGGCGGGAGGGTCTCAGAACGAGCAGTACTTC
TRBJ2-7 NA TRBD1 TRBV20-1 CSARGTGNYEQYF TGCAGTGCTAGGGGGACAGGGAACTACGAGCAGTACTTC
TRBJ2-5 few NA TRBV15 CATSMPTHFRETQYF TGTGCCACCAGCATGCCGACCCATTTCCGAGAGACCCAGTACTTC
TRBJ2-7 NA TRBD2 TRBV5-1 CASSLGEGFAYEQYF TGCGCCAGCAGCTTGGGGGAGGGGTTCGCCTACGAGCAGTACTTC
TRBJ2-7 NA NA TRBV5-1 CASSRRTAPRPMDTYEQYF TGCGCCAGCAGCCGAAGGACGGCCCCAAGACCTATGGACACCTACGAGCAGTACTTC
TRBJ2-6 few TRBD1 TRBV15 CATSTTGAYSGANVLTF TGTGCCACCAGCACGACAGGGGCCTACTCTGGGGCCAACGTCCTGACTTTC
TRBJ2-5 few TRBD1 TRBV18 CASSPGTGSYQETQYF TGTGCCAGCTCACCTGGGACAGGGAGTTACCAAGAGACCCAGTACTTC
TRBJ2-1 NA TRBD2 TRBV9 CASSDSSGRVNEQFF TGTGCCAGCAGCGACAGCAGCGGGAGGGTCAATGAGCAGTTCTTC
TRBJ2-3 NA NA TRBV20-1 CSAPRWRASIPGDTQYF TGCAGTGCCCCTAGGTGGAGGGCATCGATTCCCGGCGATACGCAGTATTTT
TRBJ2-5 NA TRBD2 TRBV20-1 CSARPHRTSGRAIQETQYF TGCAGTGCTAGACCCCATCGGACTAGCGGGAGGGCCATCCAAGAGACCCAGTACTTC
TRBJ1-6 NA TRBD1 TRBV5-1 CASSRDRGFNSPLHF TGCGCCAGCAGCCGGGACAGGGGATTTAATTCACCCCTCCACTTT
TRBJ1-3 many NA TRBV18 CASSPEVYSGNTIYF TGTGCCAGCTCACCTGAGGTCTACTCTGGAAACACCATATATTTT
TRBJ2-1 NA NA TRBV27 CASSSLMSYNEQFF TGTGCCAGCAGTTCCCTGATGTCCTACAATGAGCAGTTCTTC
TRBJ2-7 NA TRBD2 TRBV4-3 CASSLGLAETYEQYF TGCGCCAGCAGCTTGGGACTAGCCGAGACCTACGAGCAGTACTTC
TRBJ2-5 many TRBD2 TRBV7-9 CASSYSGSMETQYF TGTGCCAGCAGCTATAGCGGGAGTATGGAGACCCAGTACTTC
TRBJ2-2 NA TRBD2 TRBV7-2 CASTRSPGLAGGLSGELFF TGTGCCAGCACCAGATCCCCCGGACTAGCGGGAGGGTTAAGCGGGGAGCTGTTTTTT
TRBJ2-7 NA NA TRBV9 CASSQGGRPATRQYF TGTGCCAGCAGTCAGGGAGGACGGCCTGCTACGAGGCAGTACTTC
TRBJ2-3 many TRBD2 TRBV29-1 CSVTGGGPSPGDTQYF TGCAGCGTAACGGGGGGAGGTCCCTCTCCTGGTGATACGCAGTATTTT
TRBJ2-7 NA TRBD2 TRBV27 CASSLSLAGGEQYF TGTGCCAGCAGTTTGAGTCTAGCGGGGGGCGAGCAGTACTTC
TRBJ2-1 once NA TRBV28 CASSLLYSDGVEQFF TGTGCCAGCAGTTTATTATACTCGGACGGCGTAGAGCAGTTCTTC
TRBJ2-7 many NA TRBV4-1 CASSQDLGAWGPQPYEQYF TGCGCCAGCAGCCAAGATCTTGGAGCTTGGGGACCCCAACCCTACGAGCAGTACTTC
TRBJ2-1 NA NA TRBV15 CATSRDLSTTGTNEQFF TGTGCCACCAGCAGAGATTTATCGACTACCGGGACGAATGAGCAGTTCTTC
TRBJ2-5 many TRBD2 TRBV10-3 CAIAWAGARETQYF TGTGCCATCGCGTGGGCGGGAGCTAGAGAGACCCAGTACTTC
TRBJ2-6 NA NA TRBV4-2 CASSQDPPASKGNSGANVLTF TGTGCCAGCAGCCAAGATCCCCCAGCCTCGAAGGGAAACTCTGGGGCCAACGTCCTGACTTTC
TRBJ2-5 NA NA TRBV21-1 CASRTRDSQETQYF TGTGCCAGCAGAACCCGGGACAGCCAAGAGACCCAGTACTTC
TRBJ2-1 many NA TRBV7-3 CASSFLGGADNEQFF TGTGCCAGCAGCTTCCTGGGGGGAGCGGACAATGAGCAGTTCTTC
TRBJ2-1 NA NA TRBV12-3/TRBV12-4 CASGFHEQFF TGTGCCAGCGGCTTCCATGAGCAGTTCTTC
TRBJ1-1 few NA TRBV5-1 CASSLAAGRFAEAFF TGCGCCAGCAGCTTGGCGGCAGGGAGGTTCGCTGAAGCTTTCTTT
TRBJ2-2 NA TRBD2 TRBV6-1 CACRGGLFTGELFF TGTGCCTGCCGGGGGGGGTTGTTCACCGGGGAGCTGTTTTTT